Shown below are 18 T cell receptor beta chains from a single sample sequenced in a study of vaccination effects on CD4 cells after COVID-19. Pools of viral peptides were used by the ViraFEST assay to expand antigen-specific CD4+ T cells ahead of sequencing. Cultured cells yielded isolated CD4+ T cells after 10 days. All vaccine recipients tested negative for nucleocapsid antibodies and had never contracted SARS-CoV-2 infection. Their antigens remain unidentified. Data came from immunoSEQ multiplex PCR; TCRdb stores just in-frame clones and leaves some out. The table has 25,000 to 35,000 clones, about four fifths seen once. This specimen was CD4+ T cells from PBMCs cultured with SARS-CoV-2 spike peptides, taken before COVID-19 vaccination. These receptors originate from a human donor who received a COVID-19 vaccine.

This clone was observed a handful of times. The CDR3 loop is CASSPSGTSYTF. The CDR3 DNA follows: TGTGCCAGCAGCCCTTCCGGGACGAGCTACACCTTC. The chain employs TRBV5-6 and TRBJ1-2; weak D call: TRBD1 (5 bases). Germline-derived CDR1 and CDR2 are SGHDT and YYEEEE. The CDR3 extends over 12 amino acids. Trimming took 4 bases from V and 9 from J, leaving 13 bases between them.

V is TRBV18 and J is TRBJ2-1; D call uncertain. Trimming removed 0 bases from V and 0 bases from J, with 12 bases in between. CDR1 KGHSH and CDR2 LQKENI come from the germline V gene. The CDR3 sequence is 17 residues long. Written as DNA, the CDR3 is TGTGCCAGCTCACCACCGTCGACGTTTAGCTCCTACAATGAGCAGTTCTTC. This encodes CASSPPSTFSSYNEQFF.

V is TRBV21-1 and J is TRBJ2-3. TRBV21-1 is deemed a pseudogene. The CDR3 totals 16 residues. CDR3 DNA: TGTGCCAGCAGCAATTCCAAGGATTCGAGCACAGATACGCAGTATTTT. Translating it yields CASSNSKDSSTDTQYF.

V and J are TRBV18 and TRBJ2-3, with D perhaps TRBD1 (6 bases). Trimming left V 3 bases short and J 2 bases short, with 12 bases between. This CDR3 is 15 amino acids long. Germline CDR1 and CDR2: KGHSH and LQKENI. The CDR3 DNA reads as TGTGCCAGCTCACCTACCTGGACAGCCACAGATACGCAGTATTTT. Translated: CASSPTWTATDTQYF.

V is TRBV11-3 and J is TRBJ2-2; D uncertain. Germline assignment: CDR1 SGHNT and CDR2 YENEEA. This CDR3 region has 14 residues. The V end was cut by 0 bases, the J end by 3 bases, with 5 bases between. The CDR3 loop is CASSLDQDTGELFF. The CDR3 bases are TGTGCCAGCAGCTTAGACCAGGACACCGGGGAGCTGTTTTTT.

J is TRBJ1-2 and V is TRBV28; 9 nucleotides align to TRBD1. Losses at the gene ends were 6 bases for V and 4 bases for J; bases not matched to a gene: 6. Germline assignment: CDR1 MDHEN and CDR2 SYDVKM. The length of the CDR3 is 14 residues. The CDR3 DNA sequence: TGTGCCAGCAGCCTAACAGGGGGCCCCTATGGCTACACCTTC. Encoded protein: CASSLTGGPYGYTF.

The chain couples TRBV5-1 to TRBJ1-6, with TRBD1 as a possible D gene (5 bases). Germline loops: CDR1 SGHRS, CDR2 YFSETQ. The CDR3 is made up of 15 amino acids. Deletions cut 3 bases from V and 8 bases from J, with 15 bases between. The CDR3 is CASSSGDSLYSPLHF. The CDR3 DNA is TGCGCCAGCAGCTCCGGCGACAGTTTGTATTCACCCCTCCACTTT.

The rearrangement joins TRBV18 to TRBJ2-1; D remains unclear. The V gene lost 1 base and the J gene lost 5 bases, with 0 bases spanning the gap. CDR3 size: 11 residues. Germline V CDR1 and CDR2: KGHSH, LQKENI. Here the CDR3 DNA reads TGTGCCAGCTCACCACACAATGAGCAGTTCTTC. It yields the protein CASSPHNEQFF.

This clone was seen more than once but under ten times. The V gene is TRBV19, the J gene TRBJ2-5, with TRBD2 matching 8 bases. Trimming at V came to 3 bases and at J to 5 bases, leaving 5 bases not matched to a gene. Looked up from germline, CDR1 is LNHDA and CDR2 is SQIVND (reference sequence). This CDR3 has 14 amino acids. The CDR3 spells CASSMGTSPETQYF. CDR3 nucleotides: TGTGCCAGTAGTATGGGGACTAGTCCGGAGACCCAGTACTTC.

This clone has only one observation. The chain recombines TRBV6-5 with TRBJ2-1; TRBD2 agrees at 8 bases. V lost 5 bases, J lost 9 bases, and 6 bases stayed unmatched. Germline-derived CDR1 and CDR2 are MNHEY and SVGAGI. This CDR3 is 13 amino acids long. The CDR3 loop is CASSPGLAGEQFF. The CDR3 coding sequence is TGTGCCAGCAGTCCCGGACTAGCTGGTGAGCAGTTCTTC.

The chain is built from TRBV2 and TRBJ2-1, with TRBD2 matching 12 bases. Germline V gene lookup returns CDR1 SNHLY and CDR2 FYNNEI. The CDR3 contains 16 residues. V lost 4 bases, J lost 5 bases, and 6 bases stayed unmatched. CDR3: CASSVSSGRANNEQFF. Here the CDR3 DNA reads TGTGCCAGCAGTGTGTCTAGCGGGAGGGCGAACAATGAGCAGTTCTTC.

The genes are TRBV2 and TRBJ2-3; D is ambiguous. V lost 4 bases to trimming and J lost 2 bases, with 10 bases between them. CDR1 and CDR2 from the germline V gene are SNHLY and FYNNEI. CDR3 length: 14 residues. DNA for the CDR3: TGTGCCAGCAGTGTTGGGCTTTCCACAGATACGCAGTATTTT. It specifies CASSVGLSTDTQYF.

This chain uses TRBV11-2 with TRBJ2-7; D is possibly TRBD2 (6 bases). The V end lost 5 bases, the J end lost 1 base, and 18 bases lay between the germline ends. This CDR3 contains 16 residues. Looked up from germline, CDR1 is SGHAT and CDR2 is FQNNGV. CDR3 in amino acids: CASSPWDSLVSYEQYF. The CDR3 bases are TGTGCCAGCAGCCCCTGGGACTCGCTAGTTTCCTACGAGCAGTACTTC.

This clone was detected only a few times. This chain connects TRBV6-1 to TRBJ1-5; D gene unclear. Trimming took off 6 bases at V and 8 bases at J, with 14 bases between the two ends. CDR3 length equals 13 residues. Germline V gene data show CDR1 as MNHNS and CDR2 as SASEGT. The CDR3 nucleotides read TGTGCCAGCAGCTACAGCCTTAAGGAGCCCCAGCATTTT. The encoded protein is CASSYSLKEPQHF.

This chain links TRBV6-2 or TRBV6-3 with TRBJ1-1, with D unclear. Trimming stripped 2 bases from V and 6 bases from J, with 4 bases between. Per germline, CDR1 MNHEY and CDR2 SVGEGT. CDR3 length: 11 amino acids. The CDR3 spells CASSYGPEAFF. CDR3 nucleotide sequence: TGTGCCAGCAGTTACGGGCCTGAAGCTTTCTTT.

The CDR3 sequence: CASTVNTEAFF. CDR3 DNA: TGTGCCAGCACGGTGAACACTGAAGCTTTCTTT. The genes are TRBV28 and TRBJ1-1; D is unresolved. With 7 bases removed from V and 0 bases from J, the gap between germline ends came to 3 bases. CDR1 MDHEN and CDR2 SYDVKM come from the germline V gene. The CDR3 sequence is 11 residues long.

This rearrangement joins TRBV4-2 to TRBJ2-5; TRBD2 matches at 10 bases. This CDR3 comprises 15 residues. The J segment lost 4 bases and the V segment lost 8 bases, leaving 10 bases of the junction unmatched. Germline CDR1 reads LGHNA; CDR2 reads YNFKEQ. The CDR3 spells CASGLLAGERETQYF. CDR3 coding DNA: TGTGCCAGCGGCCTTCTAGCGGGAGAAAGAGAGACCCAGTACTTC.

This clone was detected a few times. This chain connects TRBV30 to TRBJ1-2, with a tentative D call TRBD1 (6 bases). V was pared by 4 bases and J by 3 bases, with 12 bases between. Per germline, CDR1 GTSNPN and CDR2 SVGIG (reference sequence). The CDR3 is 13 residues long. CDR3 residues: CAWKQGWDYGYTF. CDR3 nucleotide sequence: TGTGCCTGGAAACAGGGATGGGACTATGGCTACACCTTC.